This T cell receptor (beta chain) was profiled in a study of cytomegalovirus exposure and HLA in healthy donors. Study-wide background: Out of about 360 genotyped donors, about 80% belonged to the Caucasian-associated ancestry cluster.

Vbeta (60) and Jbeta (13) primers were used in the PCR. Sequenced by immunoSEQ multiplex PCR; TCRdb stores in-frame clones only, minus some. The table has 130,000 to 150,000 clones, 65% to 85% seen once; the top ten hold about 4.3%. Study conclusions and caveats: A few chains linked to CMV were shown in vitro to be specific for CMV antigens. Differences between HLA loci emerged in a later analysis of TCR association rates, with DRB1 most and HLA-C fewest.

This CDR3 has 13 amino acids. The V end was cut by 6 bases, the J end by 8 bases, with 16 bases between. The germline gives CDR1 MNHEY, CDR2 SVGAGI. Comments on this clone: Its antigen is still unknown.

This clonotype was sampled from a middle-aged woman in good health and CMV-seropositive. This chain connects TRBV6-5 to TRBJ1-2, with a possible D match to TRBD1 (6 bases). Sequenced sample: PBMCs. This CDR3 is CASSPGTPPGYTF. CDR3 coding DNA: TGTGCCAGCAGCCCGGGGACACCACCGGGCTACACCTTC.